These 4 T cell receptor beta chains share one sample of origin, sequenced in a study of fetal regulatory T cell absence and autoimmunity (dated by TCRdb to 2017 to 2019). Receptors were amplified or captured by the immunoSEQ multiplex PCR assay. TCRdb carries this immuneACCESS record with in-frame sequences only. Its versions omit some clonotypes, under half of them owing to an unresolved V gene in the studies checked, with the rest unexplained. The sample table contains about 95,000 clones; only one count was recorded for around 72% of them. The biggest ten clones account for 2% of the sample. The sample was pancreas tissue. The receptors here all came from a male donor with IPEX syndrome.

This chain's CDR3 is CASSLPGGYEQYF. The DNA for the CDR3 is TGCGCCAGCAGCTTGCCAGGGGGGTACGAGCAGTACTTC. J is TRBJ2-7 and V is TRBV5-1; tentatively, D is TRBD1 (7 bases). V was clipped by 1 base and J by 4 bases, with 9 bases between them. From germline, CDR1 is SGHRS and CDR2 YFSETQ. The CDR3 sequence is 13 residues long. The full variable domain, rest sourced from reference TRBV5-1 and TRBJ2-7, is KAGVTQTPRYLIKTRGQQVTLSCSPISGHRSVSWYQQTPGQGLQFLFEYFSETQRNKGNFPGRFSGRQFSNSRSEMNVSTLELGDSALYLCASSLPGGYEQYFGPGTRLTVT.

The V gene is TRBV4-1, the J gene TRBJ2-7; 9 bases are a match to TRBD2. The CDR3 spans 15 residues. V was clipped by 0 bases and J by 5 bases; unmatched bases: 5. Germline V lookup: CDR1 MGHRA, CDR2 YSYEKL. The CDR3 nucleotides are TGCGCCAGCAGCCAAGAATGGAGGACTAGCGACGAGCAGTACTTC. It is translated as CASSQEWRTSDEQYF.

This chain connects TRBV10-2 to TRBJ2-2; TRBD2 is a possible D gene (6 bases). Trimming removed 0 bases from V and 0 bases from J, with 11 bases in between. CDR1 WSHSY and CDR2 SAAADI come from the germline V gene. CDR3 size: 17 residues. The CDR3 nucleotides are TGCGCCAGCAGTGAGTCCTTTCCGGGGGCGAACACCGGGGAGCTGTTTTTT. It specifies CASSESFPGANTGELFF.

The genes are TRBV27 and TRBJ2-3; the D is unclear. Trimming took 4 bases from V and 9 from J, leaving 14 bases between them. Germline CDR1 MNHEY, CDR2 SMNVEV (reference sequence). The CDR3 spans 13 residues. CDR3 loop: CASSYPPFWTQYF. The DNA for the CDR3 is TGTGCCAGCAGTTACCCACCCTTCTGGACGCAGTATTTT.